Listed here are 20 T cell receptor beta chains from one sample, sequenced in a study of blood T cell repertoires in COVID-19. Only in-frame clones appear in the TCRdb table, and some are missing; sequencing was by immunoSEQ multiplex PCR. The data show roughly 150,000 clones, approximately 90% seen once. Sequenced: peripheral blood. The receptors were gathered from a woman aged 80 or older with acute or convalescent COVID-19.

The chain employs TRBV5-6 and TRBJ1-1, with 7 bases identical to TRBD1. Germline loops: CDR1 SGHDT, CDR2 YYEEEE. With 4 bases clipped from V and 3 bases from J, the junction kept 12 bases outside the gene matches. This CDR3 has 16 amino acids. CDR3 in DNA: TGTGCCAGCAGCCGCGATATAGGACAGGTATACACTGAAGCTTTCTTT. Its translation: CASSRDIGQVYTEAFF. The whole variable domain, filled in from reference TRBV5-6 and TRBJ1-1, reads DAGVTQSPTHLIKTRGQQVTLRCSPKSGHDTVSWYQQALGQGPQFIFQYYEEEERQRGNFPDRFSGHQFPNYSSELNVNALLLGDSALYLCASSRDIGQVYTEAFFGQGTRLTVV.

The chain is built from TRBV7-2 and TRBJ2-5, with D perhaps matching TRBD1 (5 bases). This CDR3 is built from 13 residues. The V and J ends lost 4 bases and 8 bases respectively, with 14 bases between them. The germline V gene has CDR1 SGHTA and CDR2 FQGNSA. The CDR3 nucleotides read TGTGCCAGCAGCTCAGTGGGGCTCGGCACCCAGTACTTC. Protein: CASSSVGLGTQYF.

A single count supports this clone. The chain combines TRBV5-6 with TRBJ2-7; 9 nucleotides match TRBD1. There are 16 residues in the CDR3. The germline CDR1 and CDR2 sequences are SGHDT and YYEEEE. The ends lost 4 bases at V and 0 bases at J; junction bases unmatched: 8. CDR3 loop: CASSPGQGSYSYEQYF. CDR3 in DNA: TGTGCCAGCAGCCCGGGACAGGGCAGCTACTCCTACGAGCAGTACTTC.

The J gene is TRBJ2-2, the V gene TRBV19; TRBD1 matches 10 bases. Germline lookup yields CDR1 LNHDA and CDR2 SQIVND (reference sequence). The CDR3 is 16 residues long. The ends lost 5 bases at V and 4 bases at J; junction bases unmatched: 7. The CDR3 nucleotides are TGTGCCAGTAGTCCCCGGGACAGGGGTTCCACCGGGGAGCTGTTTTTT. As protein: CASSPRDRGSTGELFF.

The chain recombines TRBV18 with TRBJ1-1, with TRBD1 matching 7 bases. The V gene end was trimmed by 2 bases and the J gene end by 0 bases; junction bases not matched to a gene: 6. This CDR3 spans 16 amino acids. The germline CDR1 and CDR2 sequences are KGHSH and LQKENI. The CDR3 region is CASSPSLGQMNTEAFF. The CDR3 region has the DNA TGTGCCAGCTCACCAAGCCTGGGACAGATGAACACTGAAGCTTTCTTT.

V gene TRBV5-1 combines with J gene TRBJ1-1; 11 bases are a match to TRBD1. From germline, CDR1 is SGHRS and CDR2 YFSETQ. The CDR3 totals 15 residues. With V trimmed by 4 bases and J by 1 base, 3 bases remained unmatched. CDR3: CASSAGQGANTEAFF. DNA of the CDR3: TGCGCCAGCAGCGCTGGACAGGGGGCGAACACTGAAGCTTTCTTT.

The chain is built from TRBV7-2 and TRBJ1-1; tentative D call: TRBD1 (6 bases). V lost 5 bases and J 11 bases, leaving 21 bases between the germline ends. There are 14 residues in the CDR3. CDR1 SGHTA and CDR2 FQGNSA come from the germline V gene. CDR3 nucleotides: TGTGCCAGCAGCCCCTTAGAGGGGGGGGGTGCGGCTTTCTTT. It specifies CASSPLEGGGAAFF.

The V call is TRBV7-9, the J call TRBJ2-2; 7 nucleotides agree with TRBD1. The germline CDR1 and CDR2 sequences are SEHNR and FQNEAQ (reference sequence). V was clipped by 4 bases and J by 5 bases; unmatched bases: 10. The CDR3 covers 16 residues. The CDR3 protein is CASSSLRQGRTGELFF. Here the CDR3 DNA reads TGTGCCAGCAGCTCCCTCCGACAGGGACGGACCGGGGAGCTGTTTTTT.

The chain is built from TRBV2 and TRBJ2-5; D unclear. V was pared by 8 bases and J by 5 bases, with 21 bases between. Per germline, CDR1 SNHLY and CDR2 FYNNEI. The CDR3 is made up of 15 amino acids. CDR3 DNA sequence: TGTGCCAGCGAAGAGGAAGCTGCTAGATCCGAGACCCAGTACTTC. Amino acids: CASEEEAARSETQYF. Supplemented by reference TRBV2 and TRBJ2-5, the full variable domain reads EPEVTQTPSHQVTQMGQEVILRCVPISNHLYFYWYRQILGQKVEFLVSFYNNEISEKSEIFDDQFSVERPDGSNFTLKIRSTKLEDSAMYFCASEEEAARSETQYFGPGTRLLVL.

The chain carries TRBV3-1 (or the pseudogene TRBV3-2) and TRBJ1-6; unclear D gene. The CDR3 length is 14 residues. V dropped 4 bases and J dropped 3 bases, with 7 bases sitting between them. The germline V gene encodes CDR1 LGHDT and CDR2 YNNKEL (reference sequence). As DNA, the CDR3 is TGTGCCAGCAGCCCATCATTCTATAATTCACCCCTCCACTTT. Amino acid sequence: CASSPSFYNSPLHF.

V and J are TRBV3-1 (or the pseudogene TRBV3-2) and TRBJ2-3; 8 positions match TRBD2. Germline CDR1 is LGHDT and CDR2 is YNNKEL (reference sequence). The CDR3 runs to 16 residues. The V and J ends lost 0 bases and 2 bases, in that order; junction bases with no gene match: 4. The CDR3 spells CASSQEPGGPTDTQYF. In DNA, the CDR3 is TGTGCCAGCAGCCAAGAGCCGGGAGGGCCCACAGATACGCAGTATTTT.

J is TRBJ1-1 and V is TRBV3-1 (or the pseudogene TRBV3-2), with D possibly being TRBD1 (5 bases). This CDR3 has 14 residues. Trimming shortened V by 1 base and J by 5 bases, and 11 bases separated the two germline ends. The V gene's germline CDR1 is LGHDT and CDR2 YNNKEL (reference sequence). CDR3 residues: CASSQAGYPTEAFF. The DNA of the CDR3 is TGTGCCAGCAGCCAAGCAGGGTATCCGACTGAAGCTTTCTTT.

The chain links TRBV19 to TRBJ1-5; the D gene is possibly TRBD1 (6 bases). Germline lookup yields CDR1 LNHDA and CDR2 SQIVND (reference sequence). This CDR3 contains 14 residues. Trimming left V 2 bases short and J 5 bases short, with 10 bases between. In DNA form, the CDR3 reads TGTGCCAGTAGTATAATGGACAGTGATCAGCCCCAGCATTTT. Its translation: CASSIMDSDQPQHF.

J is TRBJ2-1 and V is TRBV18, with 9 nucleotides matching TRBD2. The V gene's germline CDR1 is KGHSH and CDR2 LQKENI. The CDR3 runs 16 residues. Trimming cost V 1 base and J 10 bases; bases outside gene matches: 11. The CDR3 region is CASSPRTAGGSGEQFF. CDR3 sequence (DNA): TGTGCCAGCTCACCACGAACAGCGGGGGGTTCGGGGGAGCAGTTCTTC. The entire variable domain, with the rest obtained from reference TRBV18 and TRBJ2-1, is as follows: NAGVMQNPRHLVRRRGQEARLRCSPMKGHSHVYWYRQLPEEGLKFMVYLQKENIIDESGMPKERFSAEFPKEGPSILRIQQVVRGDSAAYFCASSPRTAGGSGEQFFGPGTRLTVL.

The chain is built from TRBV7-3 and TRBJ1-6, with unresolved D. In germline, CDR1 is SGHTA, CDR2 FQGTGA. V shed 2 bases and J shed 3 bases, with 5 bases lying between them. The CDR3 runs 14 residues. Here the CDR3 DNA reads TGTGCCAGCAGCTTAGCCGGCTATAATTCACCCCTCCACTTT. Translating gives CASSLAGYNSPLHF.

This sequence joins TRBV19 and TRBJ1-2; the match to TRBD1 covers 8 bases. The trim removed 5 bases at V and 4 bases at J, leaving 12 bases unmatched. Germline values: CDR1 LNHDA, CDR2 SQIVND (reference sequence). The CDR3 totals 16 residues. The CDR3 sequence: CASSVDRGPTAYGYTF. The CDR3 bases are TGTGCCAGTAGTGTCGACAGGGGCCCAACCGCCTATGGCTACACCTTC.

V gene TRBV5-1 combines with J gene TRBJ1-2, with D possibly being TRBD1 (6 bases). V lost 0 bases and J 4 bases, leaving 7 bases between the germline ends. The CDR3 sequence is 13 residues long. Germline V gene lookup returns CDR1 SGHRS and CDR2 YFSETQ. The CDR3 nucleotides read TGCGCCAGCAGCTTGGGGACAGTCTATGGCTACACCTTC. This codes for CASSLGTVYGYTF.

This clone was recorded only once. V gene TRBV27 combines with J gene TRBJ2-7, with 11 bases matching TRBD1. With 0 bases clipped from V and 3 bases from J, the junction kept 1 base outside the gene matches. This CDR3 region has 15 residues. The V gene's germline CDR1 is MNHEY and CDR2 SMNVEV (reference sequence). In DNA, the CDR3 is TGTGCCAGCAGTTTATCCGGGACAGGGGGCTACGAGCAGTACTTC. Residues: CASSLSGTGGYEQYF.

The chain recombines TRBV7-3 with TRBJ2-2; weak D call: TRBD1 (5 bases). This CDR3 has 16 amino acids. Between the trimmed V and J ends, which lost 6 bases and 0 bases, there was a span of 14 bases. Looked up from germline, CDR1 is SGHTA and CDR2 is FQGTGA. DNA for the CDR3: TGTGCCAGCAGTCGACAGATCACTACGAACACCGGGGAGCTGTTTTTT. Protein: CASSRQITTNTGELFF.

The gene calls are TRBV27 and TRBJ1-2; 10 bases are a match to TRBD1. The CDR3 has 14 residues. V dropped 6 bases and J dropped 7; count of bases not matched to a gene: 8. The germline V gene encodes CDR1 MNHEY and CDR2 SMNVEV (reference sequence). CDR3 DNA: TGTGCCAGCAGCCCTTGGGACAGGGGTTCTGGCTACACCTTC. This codes for CASSPWDRGSGYTF.